Listed here is a single TCR beta chain. The CDR3 spans 14 residues. Per germline, CDR1 SGHAT and CDR2 FQNNGV. After removal of 5 bases from V and 7 bases from J, the junction contained 5 bases not matched to a gene. The data derive from a study of blood T cell repertoires in COVID-19. The overall study: PBMCs, B-cell-depleted T cells, or T cells were the source of the cDNA or gDNA that made up the material.

The assay was immunoSEQ multiplex PCR, and TCRdb's table has in-frame clones only and misses some. The table lists more than 75,000 clones, 84% of them singletons, with 20% to 30% in the top ten. This chain uses TRBV11-2 with TRBJ2-4; the match to TRBD1 covers 10 bases. The sequencing sample was made of peripheral blood. The sequence was collected from a man aged 60 to 69 with acute or convalescent COVID-19. The DNA for the CDR3 is TGTGCCAGCAGCAAGACAGGGGGCACTAACATTCAGTACTTC. Translation: CASSKTGGTNIQYF.